A single sample gave rise to the 4 T cell receptor beta chains below, sequenced in a study of blood T cell repertoires in COVID-19. Measured with immunoSEQ multiplex PCR; TCRdb has only the in-frame clones, and not every one. The sample records some 120,000 clones, 90% being singletons. Material: peripheral blood. The receptor set was obtained from a human donor with active COVID-19. The donor label of this sample is uncertain.

The chain carries TRBV11-3 and TRBJ2-1; a weak D match, TRBD2 (7 bases). CDR3 size: 12 residues. The germline V and J ends were trimmed by 5 bases and 8 bases, with 10 bases remaining between them. Germline loops: CDR1 SGHNT, CDR2 YENEEA. CDR3 sequence (DNA): TGTGCCAGCAGCGGGAGGGGGGATGAGCAGTTCTTC. Its translation: CASSGRGDEQFF.

This clone was detected only once. The rearrangement joins TRBV18 to TRBJ2-7, with D uncertain. The CDR3 totals 14 residues. Germline V lookup: CDR1 KGHSH, CDR2 LQKENI. Trimming removed 3 bases from V and 3 bases from J, with 12 bases in between. CDR3 in amino acids: CASSPTNVDYEQYF. The CDR3, as DNA: TGTGCCAGCTCACCTACAAATGTCGACTACGAGCAGTACTTC.

The chain couples TRBV24-1 to TRBJ2-1; TRBD2 matches 7 bases. CDR1 and CDR2 (germline): KGHDR, SFDVKD. The CDR3 is 15 residues long. V shed 1 base and J 9 bases; nucleotides not matched to a gene: 8. CDR3 region: CATSDFGGGVGEQFF. CDR3 in DNA: TGTGCCACCAGTGATTTTGGCGGGGGAGTAGGTGAGCAGTTCTTC.

The CDR3 region is CASSFSPQWSGGYTF. CDR3 in DNA: TGTGCCAGCAGTTTTTCCCCTCAGTGGAGCGGGGGCTACACCTTC. The rearrangement joins TRBV6-6 to TRBJ1-2, with D hard to call. The CDR3 length is 15 residues. Germline V lookup: CDR1 MNHNY, CDR2 SVGAGI (reference sequence). Trimming left V 4 bases short and J 8 bases short, with 20 bases between.